This is a list of T cell receptor beta chains from one sample in a study of human T cells and chemical hapten exposure. TCRdb called the RACE reads again in MiXCR, with one record for every CDR3 protein. Of more than 300,000 distinct CDR3 sequences listed, 5% to 6.5% were seen once; the top ten hold just over 2.5%. Sequences were derived from whole blood, sampled in connection with sensitization to the hapten diphenylcyclopropenone (DPC). These TCRs come from a woman aged 45-59 years with alopecia areata. Some clones in this sample may be carry-over from other donors' samples. The CDR3 runs from the conserved cysteine through the conserved F or W.

v_gene	j_gene	CDR3aa
TRBV2	TRBJ2-7	CSPPDRPGEQYF
TRBV11-2	TRBJ2-5	CASSLTGPETQYF
TRBV7-2	TRBJ2-2	CASSFISGGAGGELFF
TRBV3-1	TRBJ1-6	CASSQDQGSNSPLHF
TRBV10-3	TRBJ2-3	CAISDRTKDTQYF
TRBV27	TRBJ1-1	CASSRRGGLTEAFF
TRBV4-3	TRBJ2-1	CASSQDRGDEQFF
TRBV5-1	TRBJ1-4	CASSATGQGYEKLFF
TRBV3-1	TRBJ2-7	CASSQADTAEQYF
TRBV7-2	TRBJ2-2	CASSLAPATGELFF
TRBV12-3/TRBV12-4	TRBJ1-1	CASSWGQATEAFF
TRBV20-1	TRBJ1-1	CSARDLTAMNTEAFF
TRBV29-1	TRBJ2-5	CSVEDWEEFQETQYF
TRBV13	TRBJ1-5	CASSFGEGSQPQHF
TRBV5-6	TRBJ2-3	CASSPGPGGTQYF
TRBV6-5	TRBJ1-4	CASTKGRSYEKLFF
TRBV27	TRBJ2-2	CASSLRLANTGELFF
TRBV5-1	TRBJ1-1	CASSLETTSEAFF
TRBV20-1	TRBJ2-2	CSAQSGRGTGELFF
TRBV15	TRBJ2-3	CATSRDQWGVSKTQYF
TRBV3-1	TRBJ2-7	CASSQGTTDHEQYF
TRBV3-1	TRBJ2-5	CASSQPPQERDHETQYF
TRBV7-2	TRBJ2-7	CASSLSSLRGRNEQYF